The clone carrying this T cell receptor (beta chain) has ten or more counts. Its antigen remains unknown. The CDR3 has 14 amino acids. Germline V gives CDR1 SEHNR, CDR2 FQNEAQ (reference sequence). V lost 1 base to trimming and J lost 2 bases, with 8 bases between them. How the authors handled the data: To classify distant metastasis in papillary thyroid cancer, a model was built from CDR3 differences across clinicopathological groups. TCRdb reanalyzed the PCR reads via MiXCR. TCRdb, not the authors, supplied the V and J calls. The table shows 25,000 to 35,000 clones, with 16% occurring only once. None of the patients had undergone any treatment ahead of thyroid surgery. This sample stems from a study of metastatic and nonmetastatic thyroid tumors. Study details: Blood and tumor or nodule tissue repertoires from malignant and benign thyroid patients were compared.

Findings of the study overall: Reported TCR beta diversity, measured in blood and tumor, was significantly higher for malignant thyroid tumors than for benign nodules.

The rearrangement joins TRBV7-9 to TRBJ1-2; D call uncertain. This receptor was obtained from a female donor with papillary thyroid cancer or a benign thyroid nodule (not recorded which). Some clones in this sample may be carry-over from other donors' samples. The sample comprised blood. The CDR3 DNA sequence: TGTGCCAGCAGCTTAGGGCGACACAACTATGGCTACACCTTC. It codes for CASSLGRHNYGYTF.